What follows describes a single TCR beta chain. The specificity of this receptor is unknown. There are no base qualities to consult, and no much larger clone falls within one base. A distance of 9 bases separates the germline ends of V and J, which lose 1 base and 5 bases respectively. The germline V gene yields SGHTA for CDR1 and FQGNSA for CDR2. The CDR3, cysteine through phenylalanine, is 13 amino acids long. Just CDR3 DNA is preserved here, 39 bases in frame from base 1. This specimen belongs to a study of blood T cell repertoires in COVID-19 (dated by TCRdb to the early 2020s). Regarding the research as a whole: Collaborator samples came from the United States, Italy and Spain and covered acute and convalescent phases of COVID-19. Samples came from the ongoing ImmuneRACE study (first 160 participants) plus 1,254 subjects from 6 global collaborators. HLA class I and class II types, where available, came from metadata supplied by the sample provider rather than from assay-based typing. The material from the prospective study consisted of cDNA or gDNA derived from T cells, B-cell-depleted T cells, or PBMCs. The repertoires were released in a freely available public database meant as a resource for research on the immune response to SARS-CoV-2. Nearly every sample came with metadata listing a de-identified subject ID, COVID-19 status, age in years and sex. Subjects who had been exposed to COVID-19, were actively infected with it, or had recovered from it provided the deeply sampled blood TCRbeta repertoires that made up the dataset. The full study reports these points: How much clinical and demographic metadata was included differed by source and by participant, and the metadata was provided uncurated.

In the prospective study, participants were about 18 to 90 years old, resided in about two dozen geographic areas of the United States, and were enrolled through a virtual design. In the prospective study, cohorts were assigned on the basis of participant-reported clinical history obtained from a screening survey and a study questionnaire. A participant counted as exposed if, within 2 weeks of entering the study, that participant had been in contact with someone who had a PCR-confirmed or clinician-diagnosed COVID-19 case. Each participant in the prospective study had whole blood, serum and a nasopharyngeal or oropharyngeal swab collected by mobile phlebotomists. Over a roughly two-month period, participants in the prospective study had the option of providing additional blood draws and questionnaires. Blood samples from the prospective study were shipped frozen or at room temperature prior to DNA extraction.

The immunoSEQ Assay, a bias-controlled multiplex PCR, was used to amplify TCRbeta CDR3 regions from genomic DNA. From the authors' description of their analysis: Within the assay, amplification of reference gene primers was used to estimate how many nucleated cells each sample contained. Sequence reads were collapsed and filtered to measure the absolute abundance of every unique TCRbeta CDR3 rearrangement. Productive Simpson clonality was computed per sample as the square root of Simpson's diversity index over productive rearrangements. The clones in this table, taken by TCRdb from immuneACCESS, are in-frame only. Not every clone is retained; where verified, under half of the shortfall comes from an unresolved V gene, and the cause of the rest is unknown. V, J and clone size reflect that table, while D and trimming were determined from the DNA. The sample table shows 250,000 to 300,000 clones, and roughly 85% are seen once. 5% to 8% of the sample is in the top ten clones.

Material: PBMCs or T cells enriched from blood (not recorded which). This receptor chain uses TRBV7-2 and TRBJ2-7; TRBD2 could be the D gene, as 5 bases match. This clonotype originated in a woman aged 50 to 60 who had been exposed to COVID-19. CDR3 reads: CASSLVPGNEQYF. The nucleotide sequence reads as follows: TGTGCCAGCAGCTTAGTTCCGGGGAACGAGCAGTACTTC.